The rows below give T cell receptor beta chains drawn from one sample of a study of blood T cell repertoires in COVID-19. Measured with immunoSEQ multiplex PCR; TCRdb has only the in-frame clones, and not every one. Of 150,000 to 200,000 clones listed, around 88% were seen once; the top ten hold about 4.7%. The sample was peripheral blood. These receptors were taken from a human donor in a cohort sampled during active COVID-19. Each CDR3 is given without its conserved first and last residue. The D gene is left open where the match is weak. The listing skips clone size in some rows; elsewhere it reads once, few, many or a size class.

J gene,V gene,CDR3 length,clone size,D gene,CDR3 protein
TRBJ2-1,TRBV27,17,-,TRBD2,ASSYLLHGAGGPYHEQF
TRBJ1-1,TRBV4-1,12,-,TRBD1,ASSQDLQDRETF
TRBJ1-1,TRBV11-1,11,few,-,ASSSSRATEAF
TRBJ1-1,TRBV28,13,-,-,ASSGGQIMNTEAF
TRBJ2-5,TRBV5-4,14,once,-,ASSDGHTGEQETQY
TRBJ2-5,TRBV3-1/TRBV3-2,12,-,-,ASSQGARQETQY
TRBJ1-5,TRBV6-2/TRBV6-3,13,once,-,ASSFRPVGNQPQH
TRBJ2-5,TRBV29-1,12,-,TRBD1,SVGDRGRRETQY
TRBJ2-7,TRBV13,13,-,TRBD2,ASSRTGTSSYEQY
TRBJ1-1,TRBV11-2,15,once,TRBD1,ASSLRGYRGMNTEAF
TRBJ2-7,TRBV27,13,-,TRBD1,ASSPAGTAAYEQY
TRBJ2-5,TRBV4-1,12,-,-,ASSLDQGVETQY
TRBJ2-7,TRBV5-4,14,-,TRBD2,ASSFALGGGLGEQY
TRBJ2-1,TRBV28,13,-,TRBD2,ASSFSGLAGNEQF
TRBJ2-7,TRBV3-1/TRBV3-2,12,-,-,ASRETGSSNEQY
TRBJ2-1,TRBV7-9,15,-,TRBD1,ASSPGQAASSYNEQF
TRBJ1-3,TRBV7-3,13,-,TRBD1,ASSLTGGSGNTIY
TRBJ1-2,TRBV2,11,-,-,ASTSHGTFGYT
TRBJ1-2,TRBV24-1,15,-,TRBD1,ATSDESRTGFFNGYT
TRBJ1-2,TRBV11-2,12,-,-,ASSSNFRGYGYT
TRBJ1-1,TRBV19,12,-,TRBD1,ASSRRQGATEAF
TRBJ1-2,TRBV5-1,16,once,TRBD1,ASSFGPPAGQGAFGYT
TRBJ1-2,TRBV10-3,11,-,-,AISEDRDYGYT
TRBJ1-1,TRBV19,13,-,-,ASSRTSGVNTEAF
TRBJ2-7,TRBV6-2/TRBV6-3,10,-,TRBD2,ASSRTSIEQY